This T cell receptor (beta chain) was sequenced in a study of shared clonotypes between healthy human individuals. Study-level background: Each donor contributed plates that comprised three CD4 naive, three CD4 memory, two CD8 naive and one CD8 memory. Study results and caveats: Even with large depth, rarefaction showed that sorted-subset sequencing was incomplete. Generation probability values for non-shared clonotypes were lower than those for clonotypes shared by all four donors.

The method was immunoSEQ multiplex PCR; TCRdb's version includes in-frame clones alone and lacks a portion of them. The repertoire holds about 590,000 clones, with roughly 96% as singletons. Regarding this clone: Antigen: not known.

In the naive CD8 group, cells lacked CD45RO and were positively selected for CCR7, so terminally differentiated effector memory CD45RA+ cells were left out. Donors had no recently reported acute infections or vaccinations and were HIV-negative. Per the germline V gene, CDR1 is SGDLS and CDR2 is YYNGEE. V lost 0 bases and J 1 base, leaving 11 bases between the germline ends. CDR3 length: 15 residues. Sample: naive CD8+ T cells sorted from blood. The chain carries TRBV9 and TRBJ2-7, with TRBD2 as a possible D gene (5 bases). The receptor's source is a woman under 40 in good health. The CDR3 DNA sequence: TGTGCCAGCAGCGTAGGGAGCGGACCTTCCTACGAGCAGTACTTC. This gives the protein CASSVGSGPSYEQYF.